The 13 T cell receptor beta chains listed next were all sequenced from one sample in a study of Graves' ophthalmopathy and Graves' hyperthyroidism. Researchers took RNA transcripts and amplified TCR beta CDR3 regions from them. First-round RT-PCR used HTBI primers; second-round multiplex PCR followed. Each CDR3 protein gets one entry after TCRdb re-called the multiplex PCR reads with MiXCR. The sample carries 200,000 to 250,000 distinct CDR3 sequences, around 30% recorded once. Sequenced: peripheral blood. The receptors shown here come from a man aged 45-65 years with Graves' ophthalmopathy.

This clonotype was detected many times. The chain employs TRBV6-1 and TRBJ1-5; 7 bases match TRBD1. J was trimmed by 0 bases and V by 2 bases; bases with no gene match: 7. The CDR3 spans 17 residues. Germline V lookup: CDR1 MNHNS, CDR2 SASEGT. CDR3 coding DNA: TGTGCCAGCAGTGAAAGGGACAGACTTTATAGCAATCAGCCCCAGCATTTT. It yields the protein CASSERDRLYSNQPQHF.

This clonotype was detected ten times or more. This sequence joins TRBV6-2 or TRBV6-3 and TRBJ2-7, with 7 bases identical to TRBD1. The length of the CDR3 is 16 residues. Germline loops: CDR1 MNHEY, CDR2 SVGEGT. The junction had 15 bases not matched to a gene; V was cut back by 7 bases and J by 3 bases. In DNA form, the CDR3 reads TGTGCCAGCACCCAACGGGATAGACAGGGAAGCTACGAGCAGTACTTC. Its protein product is CASTQRDRQGSYEQYF.

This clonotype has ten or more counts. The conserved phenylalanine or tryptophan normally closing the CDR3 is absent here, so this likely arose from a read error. CDR3 in amino acids: CASNTGGEAFS. The DNA of the CDR3 is TGTGCCAGCAACACAGGGGGCGAAGCTTTCTCT. V is TRBV2 and J is TRBJ1-1; 9 bases align to TRBD1. The CDR3 loop spans 11 amino acids. With V trimmed by 7 bases and J by 8 bases, 2 bases remained unmatched. Germline V lookup: CDR1 SNHLY, CDR2 FYNNEI.

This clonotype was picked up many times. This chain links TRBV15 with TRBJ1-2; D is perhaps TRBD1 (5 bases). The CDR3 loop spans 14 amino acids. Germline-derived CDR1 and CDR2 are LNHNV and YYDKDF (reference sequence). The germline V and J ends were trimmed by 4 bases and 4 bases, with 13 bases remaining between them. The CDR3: CATSKGSTSYGYTF. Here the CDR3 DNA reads TGTGCCACCAGCAAGGGGAGCACAAGCTATGGCTACACCTTC.

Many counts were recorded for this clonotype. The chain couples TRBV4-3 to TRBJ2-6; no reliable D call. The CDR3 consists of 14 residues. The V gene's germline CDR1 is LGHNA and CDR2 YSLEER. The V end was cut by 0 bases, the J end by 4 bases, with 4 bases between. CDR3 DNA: TGCGCCAGCAGCCAAGATCCCGGGGCCAACGTCCTGACTTTC. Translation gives CASSQDPGANVLTF.

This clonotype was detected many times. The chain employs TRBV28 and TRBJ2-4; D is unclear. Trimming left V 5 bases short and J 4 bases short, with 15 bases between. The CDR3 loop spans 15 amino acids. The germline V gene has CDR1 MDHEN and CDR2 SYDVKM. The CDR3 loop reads CASSPWGLLKNIQYF. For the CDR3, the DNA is TGTGCCAGCAGTCCCTGGGGTTTACTGAAAAACATTCAGTACTTC.

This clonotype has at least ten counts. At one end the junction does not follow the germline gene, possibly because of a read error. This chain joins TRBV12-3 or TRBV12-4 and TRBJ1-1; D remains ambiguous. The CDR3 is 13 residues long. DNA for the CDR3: TGTGCCGGCAGGATGACGCACCCTCCCGAAGCTTTCTTT. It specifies CAGRMTHPPEAFF.

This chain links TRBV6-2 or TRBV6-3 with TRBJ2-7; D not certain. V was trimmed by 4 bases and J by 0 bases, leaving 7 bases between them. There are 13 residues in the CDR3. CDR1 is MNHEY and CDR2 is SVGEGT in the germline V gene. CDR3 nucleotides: TGTGCCAGCAGTTTTGACCGCTCCTACGAGCAGTACTTC. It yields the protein CASSFDRSYEQYF.

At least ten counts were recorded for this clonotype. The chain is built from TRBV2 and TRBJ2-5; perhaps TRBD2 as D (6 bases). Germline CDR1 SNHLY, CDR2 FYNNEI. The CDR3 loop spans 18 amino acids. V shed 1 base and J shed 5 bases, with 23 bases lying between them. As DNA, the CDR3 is TGTGCCAGCAGTGAAGTCGTCGGGGTAGCGGTCCGAAGGGAGACCCAGTACTTC. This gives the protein CASSEVVGVAVRRETQYF.

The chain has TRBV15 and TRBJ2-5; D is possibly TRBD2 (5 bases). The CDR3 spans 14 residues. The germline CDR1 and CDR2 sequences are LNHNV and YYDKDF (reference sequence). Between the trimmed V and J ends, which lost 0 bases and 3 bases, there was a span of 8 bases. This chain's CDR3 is CATSRDLAEETQYF. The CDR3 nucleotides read TGTGCCACCAGCAGAGATCTAGCAGAAGAGACCCAGTACTTC.

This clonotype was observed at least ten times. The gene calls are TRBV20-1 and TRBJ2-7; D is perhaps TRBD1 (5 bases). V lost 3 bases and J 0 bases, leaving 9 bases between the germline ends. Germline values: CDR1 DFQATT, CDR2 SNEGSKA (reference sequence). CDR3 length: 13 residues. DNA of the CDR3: TGCAGTGCTAGGGGGCCCTACTCCTACGAGCAGTACTTC. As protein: CSARGPYSYEQYF.

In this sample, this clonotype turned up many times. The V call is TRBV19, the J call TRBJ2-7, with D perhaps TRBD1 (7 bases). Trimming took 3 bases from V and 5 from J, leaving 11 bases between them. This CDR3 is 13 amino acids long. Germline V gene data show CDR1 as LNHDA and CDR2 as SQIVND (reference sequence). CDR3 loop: CASSIRGVHEQYF. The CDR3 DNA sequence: TGTGCCAGTAGTATCAGGGGGGTCCACGAGCAGTACTTC.

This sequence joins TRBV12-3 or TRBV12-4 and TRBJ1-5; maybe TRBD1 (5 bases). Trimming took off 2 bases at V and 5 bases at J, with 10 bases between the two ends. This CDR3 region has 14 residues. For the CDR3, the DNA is TGTGCCAGCAGTTTAAGGGGAAGTTATCAGCCCCAGCATTTT. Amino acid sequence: CASSLRGSYQPQHF.